This T cell receptor beta chain came from a study of chemoradiotherapy in HPV16-positive cancers (dated 2022 in TCRdb). Looking at the study overall: Using functional T-cell assays on cells from a couple of HPV16-positive patients, the researchers defined candidate HPV-specific T-cell clones and common TCR motifs. The candidate HPV-specific TCRs and motifs were subsequently tracked in TCR repertoires obtained from 65 to 95 patients with HPV-related cancers. The study asked whether T-cell immunity to the HPV oncoproteins E6 and E7 changes during chemoradiotherapy and whether this immunity affects survival. The investigation overall reported the following: Improved recurrence-free survival in HPV16-positive patients was associated with expansion of HPV-responsive T cells during chemoradiotherapy. Expansion of candidate HPV-specific clones and E7-related TCR motifs was observed in the tumor microenvironment during treatment, whereas no such expansion was observed for non-HPV-specific T cells. The survival association was reported for HPV16-positive patients, and the functional definition of HPV-specific T cells was derived from only two HPV16-positive patients.

Because repertoires were sampled repeatedly during chemoradiotherapy, clonal expansion in the tumor microenvironment could be followed. Library preparation used the immunoSEQ multiplex PCR assay. The table was pulled from immuneACCESS by TCRdb, which kept in-frame rearrangements only. Such tables lose some clones; where checked, under half of the loss comes from unresolved V genes, and the rest has no known cause. In all, the sample holds 55,000 to 85,000 clones, and 88% of those were seen once. The ten largest clones take up more than 3.5% of the sample. Details on this clone: The antigen this receptor binds is unknown. No base-level quality is on record; no much larger clone is a single base apart.

CDR1 is given as SGHRS and CDR2 as YFSETQ, both from the germline V gene. V loses 4 bases at its end and J loses 0 bases; junction bases beyond the gene matches: 4. Measured from the cysteine to the phenylalanine, the CDR3 is 14 residues long. The entry retains the CDR3 DNA only, 42 bases that are in frame from base 1. Recombination linked TRBV5-1 to TRBJ2-7; TRBD2 lines up with 7 middle nucleotides. The sequencing here drew on blood, taken from a patient who underwent chemoradiotherapy. The receptor comes from a human donor with HPV-associated anogenital cancer. The DNA sequence is TGCGCCAGCAGCATGGGGGGGAGCTCCTACGAGCAGTACTTC. It codes for CASSMGGSSYEQYF.